Sequencing of this T cell receptor (beta chain) was carried out in a study of shared clonotypes between healthy human individuals. Findings of the study overall: Sequencing depth was expected to affect clonotype sharing among donors.

As defined, naive CD8 cells were CD45RO-negative and positively selected for CCR7, with terminally differentiated effector memory CD45RA+ cells excluded. Germline V CDR1 and CDR2: MDHEN, SYDVKM. The length of the CDR3 is 18 residues. V lost 1 base to trimming and J lost 4 bases, with 22 bases between them. In its sample, this clone was seen once. Its antigen is currently unknown. Assay used: immunoSEQ multiplex PCR; TCRdb lists only in-frame clones, some missing. The sample lists 550,000 to 750,000 clones; roughly 96% were seen once. This TCR was recovered from a woman aged 25 to 45 in good health. V gene TRBV28 combines with J gene TRBJ1-1; possible D gene TRBD1, 6 bases. Sequencing used naive CD8+ T cells sorted from blood. CDR3 coding DNA: TGTGCCAGCAGTTTATTAGCAGGGGCCCCTTTCATCCTCACTGAAGCTTTCTTT. Residues: CASSLLAGAPFILTEAFF.